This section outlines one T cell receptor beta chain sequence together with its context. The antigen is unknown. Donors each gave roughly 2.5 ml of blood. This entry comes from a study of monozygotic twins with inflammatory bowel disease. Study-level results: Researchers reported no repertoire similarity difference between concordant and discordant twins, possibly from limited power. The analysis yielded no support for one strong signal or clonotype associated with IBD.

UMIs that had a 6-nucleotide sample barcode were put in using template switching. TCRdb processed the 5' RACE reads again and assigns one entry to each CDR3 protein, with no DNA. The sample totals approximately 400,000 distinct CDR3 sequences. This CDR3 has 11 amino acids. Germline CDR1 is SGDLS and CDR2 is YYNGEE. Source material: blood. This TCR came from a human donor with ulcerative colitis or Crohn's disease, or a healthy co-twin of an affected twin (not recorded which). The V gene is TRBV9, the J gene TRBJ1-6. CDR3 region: CASSAGGPLHF.